This T cell receptor (beta chain) was profiled in a study of blood T cell repertoires in COVID-19. Study at large: The analysed material was cDNA or gDNA that came from T cells, B-cell-depleted T cells, or PBMCs.

The assay was immunoSEQ multiplex PCR, and TCRdb's table has in-frame clones only and misses some. The sample comprises 120,000 or so clones, approximately 83% of which are singletons, and about 4.2% rests with the top ten. The CDR3 contains 14 residues. V was pared by 6 bases and J by 2 bases, with 13 bases between. In germline, CDR1 is MNHEY, CDR2 SVGAGI. What was sequenced was peripheral blood. The chain links TRBV6-5 to TRBJ1-2; tentative D call: TRBD1 (5 bases). The receptor was derived from a woman between 70 and 85 years old with acute or convalescent COVID-19. This CDR3 reads CASSRTKENYGYTF. The DNA of the CDR3 is TGTGCCAGCAGCCGGACAAAAGAGAACTATGGCTACACCTTC.